This T cell receptor beta chain originates from a study of blood T cell repertoires in COVID-19 (dated by TCRdb to the early 2020s). About the investigation overall: Samples covering the acute and convalescent phases of COVID-19 were provided by collaborators in the United States, Italy and Spain. The prospective study material was composed of cDNA or gDNA derived from T cells, B-cell-depleted T cells, or PBMCs. Deeply sampled blood TCRbeta repertoires from subjects exposed to, actively infected with, or recovered from COVID-19 were included in the dataset. The repertoires were released in a freely available public database meant as a resource for research on the immune response to SARS-CoV-2. The samples were drawn from the first 160 participants of the ongoing ImmuneRACE study and from more than 1,000 subjects provided by 6 global collaborators. The sample metadata nearly always contained a de-identified subject ID, COVID-19 status, age in years and sex. Where available, HLA class I and class II types were obtained from metadata supplied by the sample provider rather than from assay-based typing. Results and caveats for the whole study, not just this receptor: The quantity of clinical and demographic metadata differed by source and by participant and was supplied without curation.

This clone was seen only a few times. Its recognized antigen is unknown. The input lacks base qualities; no much larger clone sits a single base away. TCRbeta CDR3 regions were amplified from genomic DNA by means of the immunoSEQ Assay, a bias-controlled multiplex PCR. The study's processing was this. The number of nucleated cells in each sample was estimated by amplification of reference gene primers within the assay. Sequence reads were collapsed and filtered to measure the absolute abundance of every unique TCRbeta CDR3 rearrangement. For each sample, productive Simpson clonality was calculated as the square root of Simpson's diversity index across productive rearrangements. Here the immuneACCESS table is served through TCRdb, limited to in-frame sequences with V and J called. Missing clones are a known gap in these copies; in checked studies unresolved V genes cover under half, and the rest lacks a known reason. Clone size and the V and J calls come from that table; the DNA yielded D and trimming. For this sample the table gives 55,000 to 70,000 clones, of which under 80% were detected only once. Nearly 5% of the sample rests with the top ten.

The collaborating institutions used their own protocols to collect whole blood in K2EDTA tubes. For TCRbeta analysis, collaborators shipped samples in one of three forms: frozen whole blood, isolated PBMCs, or DNA extracted from either of those sample types. Sequencing was done on a sample of peripheral blood. The sequence came from a human donor in a cohort sampled during active COVID-19.

The nucleotides read TGCGCCAGCAGCCCCTCCCCTACAGGCAATCAGCCCCAGCATTTT. Translated, this is CASSPSPTGNQPQHF. In this chain, TRBV23-1 is recombined with TRBJ1-5; no D segment can be confidently identified. TRBV23-1 is designated an ORF whose function remains uncertain. The V and J ends are trimmed by 6 bases and 2 bases, leaving 14 bases between them. The CDR3 holds 15 amino acids from the cysteine to the phenylalanine. Of the read, only the CDR3 DNA is kept; its 45 bases are in frame from base 1.